This TCR beta chain was captured in a study of blood T cell repertoires in COVID-19. Across the whole study: Material from acute and convalescent COVID-19 was sourced from the United States, Italy and Spain. Nucleic acid was either cDNA or gDNA, and it came from T cells, B-cell-depleted T cells, or PBMCs.

The length of the CDR3 is 15 residues. J was trimmed by 3 bases and V by 5 bases; bases with no gene match: 6. Germline lookup yields CDR1 SGHVS and CDR2 FNYEAQ. Under the authors' procedure: Amplification of reference gene primers provided the estimated nucleated cell counts. Profiling relied on immunoSEQ multiplex PCR, and the TCRdb table lists in-frame clones only, not all of them. The V and J calls and clone size were taken over from that table, and D and trimming were inferred from the DNA. This table holds 100,000 to 150,000 clones, roughly 90% found once. The sequenced material came from peripheral blood. This TCR was recovered from a man in his forties or fifties with acute or convalescent COVID-19. V is TRBV7-6 and J is TRBJ2-3; 9 bases map to TRBD1. CDR3 sequence: CASSLQGAQTDTQYF. The CDR3 coding sequence is TGTGCCAGCAGCCTACAGGGGGCGCAGACAGATACGCAGTATTTT. Full variable domain (remainder filled in from reference TRBV7-6 and TRBJ2-3): GAGVSQSPRYKVTKRGQDVALRCDPISGHVSLYWYRQALGQGPEFLTYFNYEAQQDKSGLPNDRFSAERPEGSISTLTIQRTEQRDSAMYRCASSLQGAQTDTQYFGPGTRLTVL.